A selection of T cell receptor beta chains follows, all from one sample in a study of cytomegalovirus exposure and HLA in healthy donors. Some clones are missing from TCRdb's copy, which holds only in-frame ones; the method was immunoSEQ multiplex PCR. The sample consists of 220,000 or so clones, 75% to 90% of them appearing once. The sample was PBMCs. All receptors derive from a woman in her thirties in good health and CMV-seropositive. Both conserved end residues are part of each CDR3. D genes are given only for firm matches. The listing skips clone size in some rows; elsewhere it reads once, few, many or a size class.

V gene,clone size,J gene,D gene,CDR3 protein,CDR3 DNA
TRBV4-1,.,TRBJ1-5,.,CASSQGSLKWDNQPQHF,TGCGCCAGCAGCCAAGGTTCCCTTAAGTGGGATAATCAGCCCCAGCATTTT
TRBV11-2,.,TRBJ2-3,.,CASSSRGDTDTQYF,TGTGCCAGCAGCTCCCGGGGAGACACAGATACGCAGTATTTT
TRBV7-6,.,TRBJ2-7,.,CASSSDPYEQYF,TGTGCCAGCAGCTCCGATCCCTACGAGCAGTACTTC
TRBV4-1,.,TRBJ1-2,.,CASSQVIRPPYGYTF,TGCGCCAGCAGCCAAGTAATCAGGCCCCCCTATGGCTACACCTTC
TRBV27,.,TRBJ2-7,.,CASRGDGEQYF,TGTGCCAGCAGGGGAGATGGTGAGCAGTACTTC
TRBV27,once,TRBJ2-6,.,CASSSSSGANVLTF,TGTGCCAGCAGTTCCAGCTCTGGGGCCAACGTCCTGACTTTC
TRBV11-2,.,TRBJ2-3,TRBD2,CASSLDGGGDTQYF,TGTGCCAGCAGCTTAGATGGGGGGGGAGATACGCAGTATTTT
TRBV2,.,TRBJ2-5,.,CASTTGETQYF,TGTGCCAGCACAACAGGCGAGACCCAGTACTTC
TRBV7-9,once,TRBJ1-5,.,CASSKGGTEAQHF,TGTGCCAGCAGTAAAGGGGGGACGGAGGCCCAGCATTTT
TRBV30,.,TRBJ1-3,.,CAWSGRNTIYF,TGTGCCTGGAGTGGTAGAAACACCATATATTTT
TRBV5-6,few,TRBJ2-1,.,CASSSLYREPSYNEQFF,TGTGCCAGCAGCTCGCTGTACAGGGAACCTTCCTACAATGAGCAGTTCTTC
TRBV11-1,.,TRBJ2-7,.,CASSLVSVYEQYF,TGTGCCAGCAGCTTAGTTTCCGTCTACGAGCAGTACTTC
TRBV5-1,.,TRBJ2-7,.,CASSQQGHRVYEQYF,TGCGCCAGCAGCCAACAGGGCCACCGGGTATACGAGCAGTACTTC
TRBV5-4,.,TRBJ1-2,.,CASSKRQLEERYGYTF,TGTGCCAGCAGCAAGCGCCAGCTAGAAGAGAGGTATGGCTACACCTTC
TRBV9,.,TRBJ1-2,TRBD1,CASSVGTGEGLGYTF,TGTGCCAGCAGCGTAGGAACAGGGGAGGGTCTGGGCTACACCTTC
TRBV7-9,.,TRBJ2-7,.,CASSAARESDEQYF,TGTGCCAGCAGCGCTGCTAGGGAGAGTGATGAGCAGTACTTC
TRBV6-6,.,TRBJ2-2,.,CASSPRPGNGELFF,TGTGCCAGCAGCCCACGACCGGGGAACGGGGAGCTGTTTTTT
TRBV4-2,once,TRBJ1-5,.,CASSQEPGQDNQPQHF,TGTGCCAGCAGCCAAGAGCCGGGACAAGACAATCAGCCCCAGCATTTT
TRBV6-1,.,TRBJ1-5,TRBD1,CASSTTGINQPQHF,TGTGCCAGCAGTACGACAGGGATCAATCAGCCCCAGCATTTT
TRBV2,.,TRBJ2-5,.,CASEQDLAQETQYF,TGTGCCAGCGAACAAGACCTAGCCCAAGAGACCCAGTACTTC
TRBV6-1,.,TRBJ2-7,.,CASSEAGQKYF,TGTGCCAGCAGTGAGGCAGGGCAAAAGTACTTC
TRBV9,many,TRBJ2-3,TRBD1,CASRVGQGKADTQYF,TGTGCCAGCAGAGTGGGACAGGGTAAGGCAGATACGCAGTATTTT
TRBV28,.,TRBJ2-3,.,CASSLFWTAGVNTQYF,TGTGCCAGCAGTTTATTCTGGACCGCAGGGGTGAATACGCAGTATTTT
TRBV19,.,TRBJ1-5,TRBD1,CASSILTGNNQPQHF,TGTGCCAGTAGTATCCTGACAGGGAACAATCAGCCCCAGCATTTT
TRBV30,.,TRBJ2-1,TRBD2,CAWSLGLAGKANEQFF,TGTGCCTGGAGCCTAGGACTAGCGGGGAAAGCCAATGAGCAGTTCTTC
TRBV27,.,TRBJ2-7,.,CASSRTVLAYEQYF,TGTGCCAGCAGTAGGACAGTCCTCGCCTACGAGCAGTACTTC
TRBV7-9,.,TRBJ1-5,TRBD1,CASSLGQGSQPQHF,TGTGCCAGCAGCCTGGGACAGGGAAGTCAGCCCCAGCATTTT
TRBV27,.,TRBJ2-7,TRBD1,CASSQTRTGRYEQYF,TGTGCCAGCAGTCAGACAAGGACAGGGCGATACGAGCAGTACTTC
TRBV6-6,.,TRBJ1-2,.,CASSRMLYFDGYTF,TGTGCCAGCAGTCGGATGCTGTATTTTGATGGCTACACCTTC
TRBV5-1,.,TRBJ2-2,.,CASSREAFNPELFF,TGCGCCAGCAGCCGAGAGGCGTTCAACCCAGAGCTGTTTTTT
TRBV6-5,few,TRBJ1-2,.,CASSYGLIYGYTF,TGTGCCAGCAGTTACGGGTTAATCTATGGCTACACCTTC
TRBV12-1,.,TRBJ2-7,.,CASSFGWTGFYEQYF,TGTGCCAGCAGCTTTGGTTGGACAGGGTTCTACGAGCAGTACTTC
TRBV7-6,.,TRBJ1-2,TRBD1,CASSPRQGRGYTF,TGTGCCAGCAGCCCCCGACAGGGTCGTGGCTACACCTTC
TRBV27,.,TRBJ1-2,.,CASSLSVHTYYGYTF,TGTGCCAGCAGTTTATCGGTGCATACTTACTATGGCTACACCTTC
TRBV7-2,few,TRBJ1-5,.,CASSQRGQPQHF,TGTGCCAGCAGCCAGCGAGGTCAGCCCCAGCATTTT
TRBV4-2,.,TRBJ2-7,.,CASSQETQGGYYEQYF,TGTGCCAGCAGCCAAGAAACCCAGGGGGGATACTACGAGCAGTACTTC
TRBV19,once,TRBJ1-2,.,CASSLSGGLDGYTF,TGTGCCAGTAGTCTTTCGGGGGGGCTCGATGGCTACACCTTC
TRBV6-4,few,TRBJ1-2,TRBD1,CASSDSGTGVGYTF,TGTGCCAGCAGTGACTCAGGGACAGGGGTTGGCTACACCTTC
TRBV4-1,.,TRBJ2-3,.,CASTFDRGSEDTQYF,TGCGCCAGCACCTTCGATAGGGGGAGTGAAGATACGCAGTATTTT
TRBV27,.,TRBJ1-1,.,CASSPSWSLNTEAFF,TGTGCCAGCAGTCCCAGCTGGAGTCTGAACACTGAAGCTTTCTTT
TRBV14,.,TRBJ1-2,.,CASSERLNYGYTF,TGTGCCAGCAGCGAAAGACTTAACTATGGCTACACCTTC
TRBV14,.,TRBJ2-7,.,CASSQEPKALEQYF,TGTGCCAGCAGCCAAGAACCAAAAGCTTTGGAGCAGTACTTC
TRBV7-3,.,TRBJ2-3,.,CASSLNAAGGSDTQYF,TGTGCCAGCAGCTTAAATGCGGCAGGGGGGTCAGATACGCAGTATTTT
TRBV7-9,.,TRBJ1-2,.,CASSLEGGQRDYGYTF,TGTGCCAGCAGCTTAGAAGGGGGGCAAAGGGACTATGGCTACACCTTC
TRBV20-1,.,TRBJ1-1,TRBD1,CSAWGQAEAFF,TGCAGTGCTTGGGGACAGGCTGAAGCTTTCTTT
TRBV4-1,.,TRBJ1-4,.,CASSHDQGETNEKLFF,TGCGCCAGCAGCCACGATCAGGGAGAAACTAATGAAAAACTGTTTTTT
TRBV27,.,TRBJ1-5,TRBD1,CASSQGASQPQHF,TGTGCCAGCAGCCAGGGGGCGAGTCAGCCCCAGCATTTT
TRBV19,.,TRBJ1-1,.,CASSLTENTEAFF,TGTGCCAGTAGTCTGACAGAGAACACTGAAGCTTTCTTT
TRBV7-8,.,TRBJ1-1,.,CASTKGQGNTEAFF,TGTGCCAGCACCAAGGGGCAGGGGAACACTGAAGCTTTCTTT
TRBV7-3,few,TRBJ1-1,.,CASSPSTVNTEAFF,TGTGCCAGCAGCCCCTCGACGGTGAACACTGAAGCTTTCTTT
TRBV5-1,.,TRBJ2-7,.,CASSLTSSSSYEQYF,TGCGCCAGCAGCTTAACTAGTTCGAGCTCCTACGAGCAGTACTTC
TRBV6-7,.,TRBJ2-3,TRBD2,CASGQRDMGTDTQYF,TGTGCCAGCGGCCAGCGGGATATGGGCACAGATACGCAGTATTTT
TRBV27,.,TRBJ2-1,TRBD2,CASSLWRESEQFF,TGTGCCAGCAGTTTATGGCGGGAGAGTGAGCAGTTCTTC
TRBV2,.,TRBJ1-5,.,CASSEWLWVSNQPQHF,TGTGCCAGCAGTGAATGGCTTTGGGTTTCCAATCAGCCCCAGCATTTT
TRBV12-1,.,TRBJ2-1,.,CASSRMVLNLGTSGRLGEQFF,TGTGCCAGCAGCAGAATGGTATTAAACTTGGGGACTAGCGGGAGATTGGGTGAGCAGTTCTTC
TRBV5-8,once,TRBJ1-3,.,CASSPPNTIYF,TGTGCCAGCAGCCCCCCGAACACCATATATTTT
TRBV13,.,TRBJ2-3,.,CASSLGSRGSRDTQYF,TGTGCCAGCAGCTTGGGTTCGCGGGGTTCGCGGGATACGCAGTATTTT
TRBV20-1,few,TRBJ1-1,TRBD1,CSATGGGEAFF,TGCAGTGCTACAGGGGGCGGTGAAGCTTTCTTT
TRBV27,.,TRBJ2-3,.,CASSLGTDTQYF,TGTGCCAGCAGTTTAGGCACAGATACGCAGTATTTT
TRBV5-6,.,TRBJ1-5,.,CASSLFGPNQPQHF,TGTGCCAGCAGCTTGTTTGGCCCCAATCAGCCCCAGCATTTT